What follows are 9 T cell receptor beta chains derived from one specimen sequenced in a study of T cell responses to AZD1222 COVID-19 vaccine (dated by TCRdb to about 2021). Libraries were constructed by the immunoSEQ multiplex PCR assay. In its TCRdb copy, this immuneACCESS table keeps in-frame sequences only and misses some clones. Where compared with another copy, unresolved V genes explain less than half of these, and the others have no known cause. Counted in this sample were some 120,000 clones; around 93% of them appeared once. Of the sample, approximately 1% falls within the top ten clones. According to the study, the label for this sample's time point signals: baseline before first vaccination. Specimen: peripheral blood, collected on day 0 of AZD1222 vaccination. The receptors shown here come from an adult in good health.

The chain recombines TRBV3-1 (or the pseudogene TRBV3-2) with TRBJ1-3; D gene unclear. There are 17 residues in the CDR3. V shed 3 bases and J shed 2 bases, with 17 bases lying between them. Germline CDR1 and CDR2: LGHDT and YNNKEL (reference sequence). CDR3 bases: TGTGCCAGCAGCCAGCTACTAGACGCAGAGGCTGGAAACACCATATATTTT. It encodes CASSQLLDAEAGNTIYF.

CDR3 sequence reads: CASSHAGHSSNYGYTF. CDR3 coding DNA: TGTGCCAGCAGCCATGCAGGGCATAGCTCTAACTATGGCTACACCTTC. The gene calls are TRBV3-1 (or the pseudogene TRBV3-2) and TRBJ1-2, with D tentatively TRBD1 (5 bases). Germline values: CDR1 LGHDT, CDR2 YNNKEL (reference sequence). The CDR3 covers 16 residues. V was clipped by 3 bases and J by 0 bases, with 14 bases between them.

This clone occurred once. The chain recombines TRBV3-1 (or the pseudogene TRBV3-2) with TRBJ2-1, with 8 bases aligning to TRBD2. Germline trimming cut 3 bases from V and 1 base from J; bases unmatched to any gene: 5. CDR3 length equals 16 residues. CDR1 LGHDT and CDR2 YNNKEL come from the germline V gene (reference sequence). The CDR3 DNA reads as TGTGCCAGCAGCCAGGAGCGGGAGAGGTCCTACAATGAGCAGTTCTTC. Translation: CASSQERERSYNEQFF.

Points on this clone: Its ends do not fully match the called genes, so a read error is possible. This chain connects TRBV2 to TRBJ2-1; no clear D gene. Germline loops: CDR1 SNHLY, CDR2 FYNNEI. The CDR3 is made up of 13 amino acids. The CDR3 bases are TGTGCCAGCAAATATGACTCCAACAATGAGCAGTTCTTC. Translated, it gives CASKYDSNNEQFF.

The V gene is TRBV9, the J gene TRBJ1-2; no reliable D call. The ends were cut back, 0 bases at V and 6 bases at J, with 9 bases in the middle. The CDR3 contains 13 residues. Germline loops: CDR1 SGDLS, CDR2 YYNGEE. The CDR3 sequence is CASSVGPKDGYTF. CDR3 nucleotide sequence: TGTGCCAGCAGCGTAGGGCCCAAAGATGGCTACACCTTC.

This chain links TRBV20-1 with TRBJ2-1; unclear D gene. The V gene lost 6 bases and the J gene lost 12 bases, with 12 bases spanning the gap. The CDR3 length is 10 residues. Germline V lookup: CDR1 DFQATT, CDR2 SNEGSKA (reference sequence). The CDR3 is CSARKAAQFF. The CDR3 DNA reads as TGCAGTGCCAGGAAGGCCGCGCAGTTCTTC.

This clone was recorded only once. V gene TRBV10-3 combines with J gene TRBJ2-3, with D maybe TRBD1 (5 bases). This CDR3 region has 15 residues. Germline CDR1 and CDR2: ENHRY and SYGVKD. Trimming took 2 bases from V and 2 from J, leaving 11 bases between them. CDR3 loop: CAISERGDNTDTQYF. In nucleotides, the CDR3 is TGTGCCATCAGTGAGAGGGGTGACAACACAGATACGCAGTATTTT.

The V call is TRBV21-1, the J call TRBJ1-1. TRBV21-1 is a pseudogene locus. This CDR3 is built from 15 residues. The CDR3 DNA is TGTGCCAGCATCCTGCCCCTGGCAAGGGACACTGAAGCTTTCTTT. Amino acid sequence: CASILPLARDTEAFF.

For the CDR3, the DNA is TGTGCCAGCAGCTTAGATGCTGGGCTAGCGAGCGCCGAGCAGTACTTC. Residues: CASSLDAGLASAEQYF. This chain connects TRBV7-6 to TRBJ2-7; possible D gene TRBD2, 6 bases. The germline gives CDR1 SGHVS, CDR2 FNYEAQ. V was cut by 1 base and J by 6 bases, with 19 bases left in between. The CDR3 runs to 16 residues.